This TCR beta chain appears in the sequencing data of a study of blood T cell repertoires in COVID-19 (dated by TCRdb to about 2020). About the study as a whole: Samples from collaborators originated in the United States, Italy and Spain and spanned both the acute and convalescent phases of COVID-19. Nearly every sample came with metadata listing a de-identified subject ID, COVID-19 status, age in years and sex. Where available, HLA class I and class II types were taken from metadata supplied by the sample provider and were not determined by assay-based typing. The samples were drawn from the first 160 participants of the ongoing ImmuneRACE study and from 950 to 1,500 subjects provided by 6 global collaborators. The repertoires were made available in a free public database intended to serve as a resource for research on the immune response to SARS-CoV-2. The material from the prospective study consisted of cDNA or gDNA derived from T cells, B-cell-depleted T cells, or PBMCs. Deeply sampled blood TCRbeta repertoires from subjects exposed to, actively infected with, or recovered from COVID-19 were included in the dataset. What the work shows at the level of the full study, not this receptor alone: Clinical and demographic metadata were provided uncurated, with the amount varying by source and participant.

The immunoSEQ Assay, a bias-controlled multiplex PCR, was used to amplify TCRbeta CDR3 regions from genomic DNA. On the study's bioinformatics: The number of nucleated cells in each sample was estimated by amplification of reference gene primers within the assay. To quantify the absolute abundance of each unique TCRbeta CDR3 rearrangement, sequence reads were collapsed and filtered. For each sample, productive Simpson clonality was calculated as the square root of Simpson's diversity index across productive rearrangements. As stored in TCRdb, this immuneACCESS dataset retains in-frame rearrangements with V and J assigned. A fraction of the clones does not appear; measured against another copy, unresolved V genes explain less than half of the discrepancy, and the remainder lacks a known reason. V, J and clone size reflect that table, while D and trimming were determined from the DNA. Recorded for this sample are 70,000 to 95,000 clones; roughly 80% of them occurred a single time. The ten biggest clones cover roughly 36% of the sample.

At one collaborating source in Seattle, patients were enrolled during active infection and were followed longitudinally through the course of disease. Collaborating institutions collected whole blood in K2EDTA tubes following their own protocols. For TCRbeta analysis, collaborator samples were shipped as frozen whole blood, as isolated PBMCs, or as DNA extracted from either sample type. Comments on this clone: Its antigen remains unidentified. Base qualities are not provided; no much larger clone lies one nucleotide away.

The CDR3 sequence holds 15 residues, the cysteine and phenylalanine included. The retained sequence is limited to the CDR3, 45 bases, with the frame set at the first base. Sequences SNHLY (CDR1) and FYNNEI (CDR2) are obtained from the germline V gene. The germline ends are 15 bases apart after V is trimmed by 0 bases and J by 9 bases. The chain uses TRBV2 and TRBJ2-1; TRBD2 is perhaps the D gene, given 7 matching bases. The TCR sequence derives from a man aged 55 to 69 with COVID-19, enrolled during active disease. The sequenced sample was peripheral blood. The DNA sequence reads TGTGCCAGCAGTGAAGCTCGCGGGGGCGATTCTGAGCAGTTCTTC. Its amino acids are CASSEARGGDSEQFF.